The present T cell receptor beta chain was sequenced within a study of T cells in Graves' hyperthyroidism and ophthalmopathy. General study results and limits: In simple terms, a model built on 13 V-J features told ophthalmopathy apart from stable hyperthyroidism.

V lost 6 bases, J lost 7 bases, and 13 bases stayed unmatched. The CDR3 spans 15 residues. The germline gives CDR1 MNHNS, CDR2 SASEGT. Amplification targeted TCR beta CDR3 regions from RNA transcripts. First-round RT-PCR targeting the TCR CDR3 was performed with the HTBI primer set. TCRdb independently ran MiXCR on the multiplex PCR reads; one entry per CDR3 protein. The sample carries 540,000 or so distinct CDR3 sequences, approximately 14% recorded once. This clonotype was counted ten times or more. Antigen unknown. Source material: blood. The sequence came from a woman in her twenties or thirties with Graves' hyperthyroidism. V gene TRBV6-1 combines with J gene TRBJ1-1, with 8 nucleotides matching TRBD1. CDR3 in amino acids: CASRPLTGVHLEAFF. CDR3 in DNA: TGTGCCAGCAGACCCCTGACAGGGGTCCACCTTGAAGCTTTCTTT.